This T cell receptor (beta chain) was sequenced during a study of blood T cell repertoires in COVID-19. Across the study: COVID-19 samples collected from the United States, Italy and Spain covered acute and convalescent phases. Sources were T cells, B-cell-depleted T cells, or PBMCs; the material itself was cDNA or gDNA.

From germline, CDR1 is LGHDT and CDR2 YNNKEL (reference sequence). V shed 3 bases, J shed 7 bases, and the junction held 11 bases outside the gene matches. The CDR3 runs to 16 residues. Authors' analysis steps: How many nucleated cells were present was estimated from reference gene primer amplification. Measured with immunoSEQ multiplex PCR; TCRdb has only the in-frame clones, and not every one. V and J calls and clone size are copied from that table; D and trimming were computed from the DNA. The sample includes about 24,000 clones, roughly 89% of them seen just once. The material sequenced was peripheral blood. The sequence came from a human donor in a cohort sampled during active COVID-19. The chain joins TRBV3-1 (or the pseudogene TRBV3-2) to TRBJ2-1; 8 bases agree with TRBD2. In nucleotides, the CDR3 is TGTGCCAGCAGCCAGGGTAGCGGGGTTAGGGAGAATGAGCAGTTCTTC. This gives the protein CASSQGSGVRENEQFF.